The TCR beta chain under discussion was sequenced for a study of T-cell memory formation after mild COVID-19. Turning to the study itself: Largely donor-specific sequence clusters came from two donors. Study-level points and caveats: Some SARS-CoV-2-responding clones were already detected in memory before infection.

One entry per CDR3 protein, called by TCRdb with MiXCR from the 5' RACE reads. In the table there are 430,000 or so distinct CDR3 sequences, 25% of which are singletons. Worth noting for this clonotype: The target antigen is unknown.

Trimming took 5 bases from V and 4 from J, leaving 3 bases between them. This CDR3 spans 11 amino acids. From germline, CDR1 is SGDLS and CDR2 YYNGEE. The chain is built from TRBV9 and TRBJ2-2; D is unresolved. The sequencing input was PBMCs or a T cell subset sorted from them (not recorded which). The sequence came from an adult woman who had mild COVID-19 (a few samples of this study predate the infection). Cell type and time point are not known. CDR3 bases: TGTGCCAGCAGGGGCACCGGGGAGCTGTTTTTT. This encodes CASRGTGELFF.